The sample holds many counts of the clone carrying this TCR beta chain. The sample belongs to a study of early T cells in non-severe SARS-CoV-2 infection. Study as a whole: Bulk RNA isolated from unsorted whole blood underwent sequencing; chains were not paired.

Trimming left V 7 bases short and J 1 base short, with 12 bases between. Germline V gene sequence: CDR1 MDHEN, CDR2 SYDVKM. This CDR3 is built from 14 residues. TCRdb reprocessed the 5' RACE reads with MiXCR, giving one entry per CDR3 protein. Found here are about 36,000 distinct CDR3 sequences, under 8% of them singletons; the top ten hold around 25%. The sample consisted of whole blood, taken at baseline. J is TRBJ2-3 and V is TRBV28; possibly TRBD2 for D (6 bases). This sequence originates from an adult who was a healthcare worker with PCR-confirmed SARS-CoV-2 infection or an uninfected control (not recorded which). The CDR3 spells CASNDSGGTDTQYF. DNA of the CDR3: TGTGCCAGCAACGATTCGGGAGGCACAGATACGCAGTATTTT. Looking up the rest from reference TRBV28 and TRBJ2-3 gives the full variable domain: DVKVTQSSRYLVKRTGEKVFLECVQDMDHENMFWYRQDPGLGLRLIYFSYDVKMKEKGDIPEGYSVSREKKERFSLILESASTNQTSMYLCASNDSGGTDTQYFGPGTRLTVL.